This TCR beta chain was identified during a study of OX40 agonist ivuxolimab in advanced cancers. Per the germline V gene, CDR1 is SNHLY and CDR2 is FYNNEI. V lost 7 bases to trimming and J lost 2 bases, with 14 bases between them. The CDR3 runs to 14 residues. This clone has only one observation. Sequencing was performed with immunoSEQ multiplex PCR; in TCRdb, only in-frame clones are kept and a portion is missing. The table includes some 67,000 clones, 85% detected once. V usage is TRBV2 and J usage is TRBJ2-5, with D unclear. This material consisted of CD4+ or CD8+ T cells sorted from blood, taken in a trial of the OX40 agonist ivuxolimab. The source is an adult with an advanced solid tumor such as melanoma, head and neck, liver or kidney cancer. CDR3 coding DNA: TGTGCCAGCACTGGGCAGCAGGCACAAGAGACCCAGTACTTC. Amino acid sequence: CASTGQQAQETQYF. The full variable domain, rest sourced from reference TRBV2 and TRBJ2-5, is EPEVTQTPSHQVTQMGQEVILRCVPISNHLYFYWYRQILGQKVEFLVSFYNNEISEKSEIFDDQFSVERPDGSNFTLKIRSTKLEDSAMYFCASTGQQAQETQYFGPGTRLLVL.